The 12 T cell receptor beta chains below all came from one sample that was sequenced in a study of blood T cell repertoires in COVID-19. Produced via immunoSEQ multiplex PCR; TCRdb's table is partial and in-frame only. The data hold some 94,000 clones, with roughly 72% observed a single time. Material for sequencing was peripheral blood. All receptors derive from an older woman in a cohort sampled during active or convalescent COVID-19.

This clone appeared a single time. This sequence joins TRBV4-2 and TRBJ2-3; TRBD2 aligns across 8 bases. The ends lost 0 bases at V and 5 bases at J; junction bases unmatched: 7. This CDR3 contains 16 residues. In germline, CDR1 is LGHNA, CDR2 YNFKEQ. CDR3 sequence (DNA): TGTGCCAGCAGCCAAGACGGGGGGGGAAGGGTAGATACGCAGTATTTT. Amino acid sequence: CASSQDGGGRVDTQYF.

CDR3 in DNA: TGCAGCGTTGCCCCCCTCGGGGTAAATGGCTACACCTTC. This gives the protein CSVAPLGVNGYTF. This chain links TRBV29-1 with TRBJ1-2; unclear D gene. This CDR3 has 13 residues. V shed 4 bases and J shed 6 bases, with 15 bases lying between them. CDR1 is SQVTM, CDR2 ANQGSEA, per germline.

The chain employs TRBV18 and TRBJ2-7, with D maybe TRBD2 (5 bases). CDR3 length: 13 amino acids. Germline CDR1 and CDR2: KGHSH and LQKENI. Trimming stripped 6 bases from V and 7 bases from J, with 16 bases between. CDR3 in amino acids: CASSPTTSGEQYF. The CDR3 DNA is TGTGCCAGCTCCCCCACCACGTCGGGGGAGCAGTACTTC.

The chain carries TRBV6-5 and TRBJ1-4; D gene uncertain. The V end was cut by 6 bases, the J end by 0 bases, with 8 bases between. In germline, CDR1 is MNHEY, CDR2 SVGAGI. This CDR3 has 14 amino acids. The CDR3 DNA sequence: TGTGCCAGCAGCTTATCTGCAACTAATGAAAAACTGTTTTTT. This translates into CASSLSATNEKLFF.

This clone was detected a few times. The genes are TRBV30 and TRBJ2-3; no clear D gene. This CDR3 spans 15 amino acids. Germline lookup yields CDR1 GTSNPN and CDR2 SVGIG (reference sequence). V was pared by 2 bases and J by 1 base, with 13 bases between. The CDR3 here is CAWSILAVGTDTQYF. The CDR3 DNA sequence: TGTGCCTGGAGTATTCTCGCGGTTGGCACAGATACGCAGTATTTT.

CDR3 DNA: TGTGCCAGCATGCGAGGGGGCAGCAATCAGCCCCAGCATTTT. Its protein is CASMRGGSNQPQHF. This chain uses TRBV2 with TRBJ1-5; the match to TRBD1 covers 7 bases. From germline, CDR1 is SNHLY and CDR2 FYNNEI. V was pared by 7 bases and J by 1 base, with 4 bases of the junction left unmatched. The CDR3 consists of 14 residues.

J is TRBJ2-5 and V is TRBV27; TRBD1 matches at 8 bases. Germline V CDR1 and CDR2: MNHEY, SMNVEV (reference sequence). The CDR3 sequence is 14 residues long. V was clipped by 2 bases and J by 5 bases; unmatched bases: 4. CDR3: CASSLQGAFETQYF. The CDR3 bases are TGTGCCAGCAGTTTACAGGGGGCGTTTGAGACCCAGTACTTC.

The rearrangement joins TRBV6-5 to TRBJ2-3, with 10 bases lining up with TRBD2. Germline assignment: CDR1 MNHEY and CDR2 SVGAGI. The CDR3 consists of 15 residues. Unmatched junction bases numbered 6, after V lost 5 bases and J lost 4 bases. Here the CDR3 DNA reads TGTGCCAGCAGTAATAGCGGGGGGTGGGCAGATACGCAGTATTTT. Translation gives CASSNSGGWADTQYF.

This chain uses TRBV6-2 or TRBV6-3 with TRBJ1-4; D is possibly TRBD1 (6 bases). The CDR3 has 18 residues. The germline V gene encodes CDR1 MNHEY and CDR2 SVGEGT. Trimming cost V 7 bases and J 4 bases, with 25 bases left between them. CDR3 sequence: CASTPGWTASFFNEKLFF. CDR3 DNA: TGTGCCAGCACCCCCGGCTGGACAGCCTCCTTCTTTAATGAAAAACTGTTTTTT.

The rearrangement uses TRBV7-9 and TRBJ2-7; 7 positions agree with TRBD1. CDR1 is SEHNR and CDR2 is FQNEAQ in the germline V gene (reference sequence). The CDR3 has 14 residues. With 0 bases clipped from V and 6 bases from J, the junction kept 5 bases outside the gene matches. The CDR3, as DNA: TGTGCCAGCAGCTTAGCAGGGGGCGAGGGCGAGCAGTACTTC. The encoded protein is CASSLAGGEGEQYF.

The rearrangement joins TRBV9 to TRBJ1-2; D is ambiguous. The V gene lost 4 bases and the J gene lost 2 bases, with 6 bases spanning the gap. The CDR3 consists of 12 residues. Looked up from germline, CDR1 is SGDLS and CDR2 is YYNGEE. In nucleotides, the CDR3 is TGTGCCAGCAGCCGTCGGAACTATGGCTACACCTTC. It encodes CASSRRNYGYTF.

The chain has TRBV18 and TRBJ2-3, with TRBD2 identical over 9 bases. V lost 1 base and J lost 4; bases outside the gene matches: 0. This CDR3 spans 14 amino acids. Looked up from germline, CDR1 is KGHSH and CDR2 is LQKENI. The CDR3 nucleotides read TGTGCCAGCTCACCACGACTAGCGGCAGATACGCAGTATTTT. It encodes CASSPRLAADTQYF. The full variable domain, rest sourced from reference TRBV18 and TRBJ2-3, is NAGVMQNPRHLVRRRGQEARLRCSPMKGHSHVYWYRQLPEEGLKFMVYLQKENIIDESGMPKERFSAEFPKEGPSILRIQQVVRGDSAAYFCASSPRLAADTQYFGPGTRLTVL.